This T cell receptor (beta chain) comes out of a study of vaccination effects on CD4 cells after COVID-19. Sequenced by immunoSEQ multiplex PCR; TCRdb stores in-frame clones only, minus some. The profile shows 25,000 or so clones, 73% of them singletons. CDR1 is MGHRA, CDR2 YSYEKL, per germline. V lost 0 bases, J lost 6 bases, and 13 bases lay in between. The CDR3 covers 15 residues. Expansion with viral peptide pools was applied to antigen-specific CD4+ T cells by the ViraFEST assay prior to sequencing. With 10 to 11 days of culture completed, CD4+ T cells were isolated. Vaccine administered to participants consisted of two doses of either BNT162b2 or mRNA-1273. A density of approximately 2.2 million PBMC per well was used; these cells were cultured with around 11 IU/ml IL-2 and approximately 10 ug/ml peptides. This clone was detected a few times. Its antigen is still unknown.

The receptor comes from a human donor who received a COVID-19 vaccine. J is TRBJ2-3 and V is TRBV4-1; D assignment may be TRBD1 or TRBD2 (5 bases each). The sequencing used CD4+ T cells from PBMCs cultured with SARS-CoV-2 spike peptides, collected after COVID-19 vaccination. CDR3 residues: CASSQDIRGGDTQYF. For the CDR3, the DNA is TGCGCCAGCAGCCAAGATATTCGTGGGGGTGATACGCAGTATTTT.